This TCR beta chain appears in the sequencing data of a study of blood T cell repertoires in COVID-19. As for the study in general: Samples taken during acute and convalescent COVID-19 were collected in the United States, Italy and Spain. The cDNA or gDNA used as material had been derived from T cells, B-cell-depleted T cells, or PBMCs.

Authors' processing steps: Reference gene primer amplification in the assay estimated nucleated cell counts. Produced via immunoSEQ multiplex PCR; TCRdb's table is partial and in-frame only. From that table come the V and J calls and clone size; the DNA was used to work out D and trimming. The sample has roughly 38,000 clones; under 90% are singletons. The receptor was isolated from a man in his 70s with acute or convalescent COVID-19. The sequenced sample was peripheral blood.

In DNA form, the CDR3 reads TGTGCCAGTAGGGACTTAGCGGGAGGTAGGAATGAGCAGTTCTTC. Translated: CASRDLAGGRNEQFF. This chain uses TRBV19 with TRBJ2-1, with TRBD2 matching over 10 bases. The germline gives CDR1 LNHDA, CDR2 SQIVND (reference sequence). Trimming at V came to 6 bases and at J to 7 bases, leaving 9 bases not matched to a gene. The CDR3 has 15 amino acids.